This is a list of T cell receptor beta chains from one sample in a study of blood T cell repertoires in COVID-19. Sequencing was performed with immunoSEQ multiplex PCR; in TCRdb, only in-frame clones are kept and a portion is missing. Here the sample spans some 45,000 clones, 93% being singletons. Sequencing input: peripheral blood. The source is a man aged 55-75 years with COVID-19, enrolled during active disease. Both conserved end residues are part of each CDR3. D genes are given only for firm matches. Size values are once, few and many counts, or a class for expanded clones, and some rows have none.

j_call | cdr3_length | d_call | clone_size | v_call | cdr3_nt | cdr3_aa
TRBJ1-2 | 16 | TRBD1 | - | TRBV4-3 | TGCGCCAGCAGCCATCGTCCCGGGACAGGGTACTATGGCTACACCTTC | CASSHRPGTGYYGYTF
TRBJ1-3 | 16 | - | - | TRBV12-5 | TGTGCTAGTGGTTTGGGTGCAGGGATTTCTGGAAACACCATATATTTT | CASGLGAGISGNTIYF
TRBJ2-5 | 15 | TRBD2 | - | TRBV11-2 | TGTGCCAGCAGTCCAAGGACTAGCAGCCAAGAGACCCAGTACTTC | CASSPRTSSQETQYF
TRBJ1-2 | 13 | - | - | TRBV2 | TGTGCCAGCAGGCAGGACAGAAACTATGGCTACACCTTC | CASRQDRNYGYTF
TRBJ2-7 | 13 | - | - | TRBV30 | TGTGCCTGGAGTGTTGCGGGCAGCTACGAGCAGTACTTC | CAWSVAGSYEQYF
TRBJ1-5 | 16 | TRBD1 | few | TRBV7-9 | TGTGCCAGCAGCTCCAACACAGGGGCCTTCAATCAGCCCCAGCATTTT | CASSSNTGAFNQPQHF
TRBJ1-1 | 13 | - | - | TRBV2 | TGTGCCAGCCTGCAGGGGTTGAACACTGAAGCTTTCTTT | CASLQGLNTEAFF
TRBJ2-1 | 16 | TRBD2 | - | TRBV3-1/TRBV3-2 | TGTGCCAGCAGCCAAGTAGCGGGGGGATTGGGGAATGAGCAGTTCTTC | CASSQVAGGLGNEQFF
TRBJ1-5 | 11 | TRBD1 | few | TRBV30 | TGTGCCTCGAGCAAGGGGACAGTCCAGCATTTT | CASSKGTVQHF
TRBJ1-2 | 14 | - | - | TRBV5-6 | TGTGCCAGCAGCCCAGGGGTATTCAACTATGGCTACACCTTC | CASSPGVFNYGYTF
TRBJ1-4 | 16 | - | - | TRBV4-1 | TGCGCCAGCAGCCAAGATCGTTCGGGGGTTAATGAAAAACTGTTTTTT | CASSQDRSGVNEKLFF
TRBJ2-6 | 18 | - | - | TRBV7-2 | TGTGCCAGCAGCTTAGCGGGCTTAGCGCCGACTGGGGCCAACGTCCTGACTTTC | CASSLAGLAPTGANVLTF
TRBJ2-1 | 12 | - | - | TRBV27 | TGTGCCAGCAGTTTATTTGCAGGGGAGCAGTTCTTC | CASSLFAGEQFF
TRBJ2-2 | 15 | - | - | TRBV30 | TGTGCCTGGAGTGAAAAGGGGACAAACACCGGGGAGCTGTTTTTT | CAWSEKGTNTGELFF
TRBJ1-1 | 12 | - | - | TRBV2 | TGTGCCAGCAGTGAAGCTAACAGAGACGTTTTCTTT | CASSEANRDVFF
TRBJ1-1 | 16 | - | - | TRBV6-1 | TGTGCCAGCAGTGAGGGGAACAGGGAACCGAACACTGAAGCTTTCTTT | CASSEGNREPNTEAFF
TRBJ2-5 | 15 | TRBD1 | - | TRBV5-1 | TGCGCCAGCAGCACCGGCCCAGGGGGCCAAGAGACCCAGTACTTC | CASSTGPGGQETQYF
TRBJ2-7 | 15 | - | few | TRBV27 | TGTGCCAGCAGTTTGGTCGGAGGCCACTCCTACGAGCAGTACTTC | CASSLVGGHSYEQYF
TRBJ1-5 | 13 | - | - | TRBV19 | TGTGCCAGTAGTATGCGGGTTAATCAGCCCCAGCATTTT | CASSMRVNQPQHF
TRBJ1-3 | 14 | - | - | TRBV7-2 | TGTGCCAGCAGCGGAGGGATCTCTGGAAACACCATATATTTT | CASSGGISGNTIYF
TRBJ2-7 | 13 | - | - | TRBV5-5 | TGTGCCAGCAGCACGGGACAATCCTACGAGCAGTACTTC | CASSTGQSYEQYF
TRBJ2-7 | 13 | TRBD1 | once | TRBV28 | TGTGCCAGCAGACCAGGGACAGTCTACGAGCAGTACTTC | CASRPGTVYEQYF
TRBJ2-7 | 14 | - | - | TRBV5-1 | TGCGCCAGCAGCTTGGGGTGGCTAGTAAACGAGCAGTACTTC | CASSLGWLVNEQYF
TRBJ2-2 | 15 | - | - | TRBV18 | TGTGCCAGCTCACCAGCGACAGGGAGGTCCGGGGAGCTGTTTTTT | CASSPATGRSGELFF
TRBJ2-5 | 14 | TRBD1 | - | TRBV30 | TGTGCCTGGAGTAACAACAGGGGGCGGGAGACCCAGTACTTC | CAWSNNRGRETQYF
TRBJ1-2 | 15 | - | - | TRBV6-5 | TGTGCCAGCAGTTACGGGCTCCGGGGTAACTATGGCTACACCTTC | CASSYGLRGNYGYTF
TRBJ2-2 | 15 | TRBD1 | - | TRBV6-1 | TGTGCCAGCAGTGATTGGGGCAGGGGGCCCGGGGAGCTGTTTTTT | CASSDWGRGPGELFF
TRBJ2-1 | 15 | - | - | TRBV6-2/TRBV6-3 | TGTGCCAGCAGTGGCGCCGAGGCGGGAAGTAATGAGCAGTTCTTC | CASSGAEAGSNEQFF
TRBJ2-1 | 14 | TRBD2 | - | TRBV10-3 | TGTGCCATCAGTGATTTACTAGCGGGGGCTGAGCAGTTCTTC | CAISDLLAGAEQFF
TRBJ2-7 | 12 | TRBD2 | - | TRBV2 | TGTGCCAGCGGGGGGGACTGGTACGAGCAGTACTTC | CASGGDWYEQYF
TRBJ2-7 | 14 | TRBD1 | - | TRBV10-3 | TGTGCCATCAAATCCGGGACAGGTAACGACGAGCAGTACTTC | CAIKSGTGNDEQYF
TRBJ1-2 | 12 | - | - | TRBV12-3/TRBV12-4 | TGTGCCAGCAGTCAGGGAAGAGATGGCTACACCTTC | CASSQGRDGYTF
TRBJ2-7 | 16 | TRBD2 | - | TRBV14 | TGTGCCAGCAGCCAGAGCCCACTAGCGGGAACCTACGAGCAGTACTTC | CASSQSPLAGTYEQYF
TRBJ1-4 | 15 | TRBD1 | - | TRBV18 | TGTGCCAGCTCACCACAGGGGACAGGGTTGGAAAAACTGTTTTTT | CASSPQGTGLEKLFF
TRBJ1-3 | 16 | - | - | TRBV19 | TGTGCCAGTAGTCACAGTGCGGGGGCTTCTGGAAACACCATATATTTT | CASSHSAGASGNTIYF
TRBJ2-7 | 13 | - | - | TRBV28 | TGTGCCAGCGGGCGGGACCGCTCCTACGAGCAGTACTTC | CASGRDRSYEQYF
TRBJ2-7 | 17 | - | - | TRBV24-1 | TGTGCCACCAGTGACCACAGACAACCCCCCTCCTCCTACGAGCAGTACTTC | CATSDHRQPPSSYEQYF
TRBJ1-1 | 11 | - | - | TRBV5-1 | TGCGCCAGCAGCTTGGACGGTAAAGCTTTCTTT | CASSLDGKAFF
TRBJ2-5 | 18 | TRBD2 | - | TRBV29-1 | TGCAGCGTCTTTGAAAGGGTTCGGAGCGGGAGGGCCCTTGAGACCCAGTACTTC | CSVFERVRSGRALETQYF
TRBJ1-1 | 17 | TRBD1 | once | TRBV18 | TGTGCCAGCTCACTTCCCGGGACAGGGGCTTCGAACACTGAAGCTTTCTTT | CASSLPGTGASNTEAFF
TRBJ1-1 | 14 | - | - | TRBV28 | TGTGCCAGCAGTGACGGCGGTATGAACACTGAAGCTTTCTTT | CASSDGGMNTEAFF
TRBJ1-6 | 12 | TRBD1 | - | TRBV30 | TGTGCGCAGGACAGGGATAATTCACCCCTCCACTTT | CAQDRDNSPLHF
TRBJ2-1 | 17 | TRBD2 | - | TRBV30 | TGTGCCTGGAGTCTTCTAACTTCGGGACTAGCGGGGGGAGAGCAGTTCTTC | CAWSLLTSGLAGGEQFF
TRBJ2-1 | 13 | - | once | TRBV3-1/TRBV3-2 | TGTGCCAGCAGCCCCGACAGATACAATGAGCAGTTCTTC | CASSPDRYNEQFF
TRBJ1-5 | 13 | TRBD1 | - | TRBV10-1 | TGCGCCAGCAGTGGCGGGACAGGGGGGCCCCAGCATTTT | CASSGGTGGPQHF
TRBJ1-3 | 17 | - | - | TRBV11-2 | TGTGCCAGCAGCTTATACGGCCGGTGGGCAAGTGGAAACACCATATATTTT | CASSLYGRWASGNTIYF
TRBJ1-2 | 15 | TRBD1 | - | TRBV7-9 | TGTGCCAGCAGCCAAGGGACAGGAGGAGTCCGCGGCTACACCTTC | CASSQGTGGVRGYTF
TRBJ1-2 | 11 | TRBD1 | - | TRBV18 | TGTGCCAGCGCCGAACAGGGGACGTACACCTTC | CASAEQGTYTF
TRBJ2-7 | 13 | - | - | TRBV7-8 | TGTGCCAGCAGCTTAACAGCCTTCTACGAGCAGTACTTC | CASSLTAFYEQYF
TRBJ2-7 | 17 | - | - | TRBV7-2 | TGTGCCAGCAGCTTACCCGGGGCGGGGGCTGGCTCCTACGAGCAGTACTTC | CASSLPGAGAGSYEQYF